This TCR beta chain comes out of a study of cytotoxic CD8 clonotypes in ibrutinib-treated CLL. This clone has more than one count but fewer than ten. With 3 bases removed from V and 5 bases from J, the gap between germline ends came to 13 bases. This CDR3 contains 14 residues. Germline assignment: CDR1 WNHNN and CDR2 SYGVQD (reference sequence). The assay was immunoSEQ multiplex PCR, and TCRdb's table has in-frame clones only and misses some. The data hold roughly 54,000 clones, with 57% observed a single time. This clonotype originated in a human donor with chronic lymphocytic leukemia. The chain carries TRBV10-1 and TRBJ1-1, with D possibly TRBD1 on 6 matching bases. The sequenced sample was PBMCs, obtained after 24 months of ibrutinib treatment. The CDR3 here is CASSDSGARTEAFF. The CDR3 coding sequence is TGCGCCAGCAGTGACTCGGGGGCGAGGACTGAAGCTTTCTTT.